This is a list of T cell receptor beta chains from one sample in a study of glioma-infiltrating T cells after dendritic cell vaccination. Generated by immunoSEQ multiplex PCR, the TCRdb table keeps only in-frame clones and is missing some. The data show roughly 56,000 clones, with 85% to 90% seen just once and around 8.3% held by the top ten. The sample was blood, taken after dendritic cell vaccination. The source is a human donor with glioblastoma. Each CDR3 is given with its conserved first and last residue. D genes are given only for firm matches.

TRBV29-1	TRBJ1-2	TRBD1	TGCAGCGTTGAGGGGGGACAGCTGTATGGCTACACCTTC	CSVEGGQLYGYTF
TRBV18	TRBJ1-1	-	TGTGCCAGCTCACAATCAGGGGACACTGAAGCTTTCTTT	CASSQSGDTEAFF
TRBV11-2	TRBJ2-3	TRBD2	TGTGCCAGCAGCGCAACTGGGACTAGCCAGACAGATACGCAGTATTTT	CASSATGTSQTDTQYF
TRBV10-3	TRBJ2-3	-	TGTGCCACCCGCCTAGACACAGATACGCAGTATTTT	CATRLDTDTQYF
TRBV4-1	TRBJ2-5	TRBD1	TGCGCCAGCAGCCAAGGTCAGGGGGCTCGACAAGAGACCCAGTACTTC	CASSQGQGARQETQYF
TRBV25-1	TRBJ2-1	-	TGTGCTACCAACCACCACGGACTGGAAGGGAATGAGCAGTTCTTC	CATNHHGLEGNEQFF
TRBV28	TRBJ2-2	-	TGTGCCAGCAGTTTCAGCGGCGGGGAGCTGTTTTTT	CASSFSGGELFF
TRBV6-5	TRBJ2-3	TRBD2	TGTGCCAGCACTCGGGGGGGGGTAGATACGCAGTATTTT	CASTRGGVDTQYF
TRBV11-3	TRBJ2-7	-	TGTGCCAGCAGCTTAGAGGATCCAGGGGTCCCCGGCGAGCAGTACTTC	CASSLEDPGVPGEQYF
TRBV15	TRBJ2-2	-	TGTGCCACCAGCCTGTTCGCGAACACCGGGGAGCTGTTTTTT	CATSLFANTGELFF